The T cell receptor beta chain described here comes from a study of cytomegalovirus exposure and HLA in healthy donors. It was with 60 Vbeta and 13 Jbeta primers that the PCR ran. The data were produced by immunoSEQ multiplex PCR, yet TCRdb's version contains in-frame clones alone and is incomplete. The sample records 100,000 to 150,000 clones, over 65% being singletons. Germline CDR1 and CDR2: SQVTM and ANQGSEA. J gave up 5 bases and V 6 bases, and 10 bases lay outside the gene matches. The CDR3 has 14 residues. The source material was PBMCs. This receptor was obtained from a woman aged 45-59 years in good health and CMV-seropositive. This sequence joins TRBV29-1 and TRBJ2-7, with 10 bases that match TRBD2. DNA of the CDR3: TGCAGCGTCTCTTGGGGACTAGCGAACGACGAGCAGTACTTC. The encoded protein is CSVSWGLANDEQYF.